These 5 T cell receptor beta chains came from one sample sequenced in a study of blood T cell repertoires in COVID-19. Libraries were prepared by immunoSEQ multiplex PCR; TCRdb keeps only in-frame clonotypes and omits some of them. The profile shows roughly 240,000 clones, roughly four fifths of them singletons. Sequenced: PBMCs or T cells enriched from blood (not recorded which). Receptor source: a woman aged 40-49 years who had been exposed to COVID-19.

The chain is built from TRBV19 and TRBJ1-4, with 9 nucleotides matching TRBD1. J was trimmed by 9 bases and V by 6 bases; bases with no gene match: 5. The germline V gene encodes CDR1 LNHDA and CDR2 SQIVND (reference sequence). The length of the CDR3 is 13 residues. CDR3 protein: CASRGQGLQKLFF. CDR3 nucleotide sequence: TGTGCCAGTAGAGGACAGGGGCTCCAAAAACTGTTTTTT.

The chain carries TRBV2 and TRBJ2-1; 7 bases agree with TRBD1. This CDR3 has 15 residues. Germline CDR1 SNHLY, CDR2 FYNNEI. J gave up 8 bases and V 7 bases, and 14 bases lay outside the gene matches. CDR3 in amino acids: CASTDRTPREDEQFF. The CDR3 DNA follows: TGTGCCAGCACGGACAGGACTCCCAGAGAGGATGAGCAGTTCTTC.

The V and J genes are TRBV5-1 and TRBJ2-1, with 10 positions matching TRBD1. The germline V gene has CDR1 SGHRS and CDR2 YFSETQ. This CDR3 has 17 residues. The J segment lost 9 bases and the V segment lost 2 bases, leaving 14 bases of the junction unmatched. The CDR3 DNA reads TGCGCCAGCAGCTTAACCCCCGACAGGGGGCTACAGGGTGAGCAGTTCTTC. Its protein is CASSLTPDRGLQGEQFF.

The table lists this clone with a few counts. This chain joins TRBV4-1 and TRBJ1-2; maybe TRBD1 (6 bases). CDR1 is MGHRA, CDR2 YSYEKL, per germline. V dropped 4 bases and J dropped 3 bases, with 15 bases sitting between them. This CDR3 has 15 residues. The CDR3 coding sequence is TGCGCCAGCAGCCCCAACCCTGCAGGGGACTATGGCTACACCTTC. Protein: CASSPNPAGDYGYTF.

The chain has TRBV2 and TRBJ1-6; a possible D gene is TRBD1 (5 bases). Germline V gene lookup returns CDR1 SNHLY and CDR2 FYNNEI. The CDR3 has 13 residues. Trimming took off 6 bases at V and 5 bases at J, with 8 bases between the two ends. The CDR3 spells CASRRQNNSPLHF. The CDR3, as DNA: TGTGCCAGCAGACGACAGAATAATTCACCCCTCCACTTT.